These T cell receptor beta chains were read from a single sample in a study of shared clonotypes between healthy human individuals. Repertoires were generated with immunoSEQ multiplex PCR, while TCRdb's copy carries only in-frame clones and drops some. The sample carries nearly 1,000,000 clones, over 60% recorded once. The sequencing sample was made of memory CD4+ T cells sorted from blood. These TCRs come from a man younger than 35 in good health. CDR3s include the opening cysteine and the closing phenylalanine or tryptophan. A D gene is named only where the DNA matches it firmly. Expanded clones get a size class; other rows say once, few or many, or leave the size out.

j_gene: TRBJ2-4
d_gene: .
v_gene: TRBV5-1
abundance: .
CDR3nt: TGCGCCAGCAGCTCCGACGGAACAGCCAAAAACATTCAGTACTTC
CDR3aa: CASSSDGTAKNIQYF

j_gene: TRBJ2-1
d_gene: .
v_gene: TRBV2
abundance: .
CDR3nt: TGTGCCAGCAGTGCCGACGGGGCCTCCTACAATGAGCAGTTCTTC
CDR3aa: CASSADGASYNEQFF

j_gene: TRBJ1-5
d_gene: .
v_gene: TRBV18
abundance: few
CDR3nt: TGTGCCAGCTCCCCAGGGAGGGACCAGCCCCAGCATTTT
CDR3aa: CASSPGRDQPQHF

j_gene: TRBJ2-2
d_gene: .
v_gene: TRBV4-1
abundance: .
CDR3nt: TGCGCCAGCAGTCACCGACAGGGACTCATATCCCCCGGGGAGCTGTTTTTT
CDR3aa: CASSHRQGLISPGELFF

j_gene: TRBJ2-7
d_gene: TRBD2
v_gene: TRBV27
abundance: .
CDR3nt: TGTGCCAGCACCCCGCAGGGTAGCGGGGGAGTCTACGAGCAGTACTTC
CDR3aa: CASTPQGSGGVYEQYF

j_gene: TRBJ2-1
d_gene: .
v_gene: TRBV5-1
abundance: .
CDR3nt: TGCGCCAGCAGCTTGGAACTCTACAATGAGCAGTTCTTC
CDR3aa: CASSLELYNEQFF

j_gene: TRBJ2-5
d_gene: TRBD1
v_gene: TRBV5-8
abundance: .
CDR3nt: TGTGCCAGCAGCTCGGGACAGGGCCAAGAGACCCAGTACTTC
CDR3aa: CASSSGQGQETQYF

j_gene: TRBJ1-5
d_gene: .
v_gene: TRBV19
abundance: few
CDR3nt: TGTGCCAGTAGAACCGGACAGAAAAGGGATCAGCCCCAGCATTTT
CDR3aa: CASRTGQKRDQPQHF

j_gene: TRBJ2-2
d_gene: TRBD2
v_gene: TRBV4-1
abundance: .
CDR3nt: TGCGCCAGCAGCCCTTTGGGGGTAGCGGGGGGAACCGGGGAGCTGTTTTTT
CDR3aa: CASSPLGVAGGTGELFF

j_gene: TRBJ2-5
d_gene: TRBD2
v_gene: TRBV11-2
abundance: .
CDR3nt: TGTGCCAGCAGCTCATTTAGCGGGAGCCCTTCAGAGACCCAGTACTTC
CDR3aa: CASSSFSGSPSETQYF

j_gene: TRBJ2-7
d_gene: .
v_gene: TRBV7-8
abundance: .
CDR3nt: TGTGCCAGCACCCTGCGCGGAGAAGCCTACGAGCAGTACTTC
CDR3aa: CASTLRGEAYEQYF

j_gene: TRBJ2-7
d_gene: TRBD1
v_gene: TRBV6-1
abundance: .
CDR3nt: TGTGCCAGCACTGGGACAGTGGTCTCCGAGCAGTACTTC
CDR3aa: CASTGTVVSEQYF

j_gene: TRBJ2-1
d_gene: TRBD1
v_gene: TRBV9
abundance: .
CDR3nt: TGTGCCAGCAGCCCTCGTGGACAGGGACTCTACAATGAGCAGTTCTTC
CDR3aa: CASSPRGQGLYNEQFF